This T cell receptor (beta chain) was sequenced in a study of T cells in Graves' hyperthyroidism and ophthalmopathy (dated by TCRdb to between 2018 and 2020). About the investigation overall: Peripheral blood samples were taken at the time of initial diagnosis, prior to any treatment. To identify distinguishing TCR V-J signatures, a discovery cohort of 90 to 100 patients was used, comprising 40 to 45 with Graves' ophthalmopathy and 57 with stable Graves' hyperthyroidism. Prospective prediction of ophthalmopathy was tested in an independent validation cohort consisting of 18 to 20 hyperthyroidism patients and approximately 16 patients who later progressed to ophthalmopathy. For training and testing, the 100 or so patients in the discovery cohort were randomly divided in a 7:3 ratio. In over five Graves' hyperthyroidism patients, the study also compared T-cell repertoires from thyroid tissue with T-cell repertoires from blood. Following sampling, methimazole starting at 30 mg daily was given to hyperthyroidism patients, and high-dose intravenous methylprednisolone was given to ophthalmopathy patients. According to the paper, TCR Vbeta CDR3 sequencing was carried out on about 140 peripheral blood samples, which came from under 50 ophthalmopathy, around 74 hyperthyroidism and about 17 progressor patients. Broad study findings and their caveats: A 13 V-J signature model separated ophthalmopathy from stable hyperthyroidism, with roughly 88% sensitivity and roughly 84% specificity in cross-validation and 80%/75% in testing. During validation, the model predicted progression to ophthalmopathy a median of around 6 months ahead of onset, with 70.59% sensitivity and roughly 72% specificity. Blood samples also contained most of the expanded thyroid clonotypes (frequency above 0.001), which suggests that blood repertoires may reflect thyroid immune responses. Sample size was not statistically predetermined, and blinding of investigators to group allocation was not performed.

CDR1 and CDR2, per the germline V gene (reference sequence), are LNHDA and SQIVND. Including cysteine and phenylalanine, the CDR3 has 14 amino acids. Only CDR3 DNA is held: 42 bases, read in frame from base 1. V is reduced by 5 bases and J by 1 base, leaving a spacing of 11 bases between them. Ophthalmopathy patients had moderately to severely active disease, Clinical Activity Score of at least 3, NOSPECS grade of at least 4, and duration under 3 months. The study excluded patients with uncontrolled infections, other autoimmune diseases, pregnancy or lactation. Clinical symptoms, serum thyroxine and TRAb, thyroid ultrasound, and orbital computed tomography formed the basis for the diagnoses. PBMCs were isolated from about 9.1 ml of fresh peripheral blood by Ficoll-Paque density gradient centrifugation. Total RNA was extracted using Trizol reagent, and RNA quality was assessed on an Agilent 2100 Bioanalyzer.

The TCR beta CDR3 regions were amplified from RNA transcripts. The first round of RT-PCR for the TCR CDR3 was performed with the HTBI primer set and the Qiagen OneStep RT-PCR kit. A second multiplex PCR round built the libraries, followed by size selection and purification. Libraries were sequenced paired-end with 100 bp reads on an Illumina HiSeq2000. The published analysis was carried out like this. Raw data were processed with SOAPnuke, discarding reads with adapters, uncalled bases, mean Phred below 15, or no exact constant-primer or identifier match. COPE v1.2.5 was used to merge high-quality paired reads, and clonotypes were defined as unique nucleotide sequences. MiTCR v1.1 was used to align the clonotypes against IMGT TRBV, TRBD and TRBJ reference segments. The analysis included only V-J combinations with a frequency above 0.0001, which together covered more than 98% of the repertoires. The TCS score was defined as F50 (clonal expansion) divided by E x V (chaos), with BLOSUM62-based TCRdist calculated between CDR3 peptides within each V-J. Welch's t-statistics and random forest reduced approximately 520 V-J features to roughly 13, which were used in a naive Bayes classifier (R e1071). TCRdb reprocessing: public reads trimmed at Q25 with fastp, clones called with MiXCR, in-frame beta chains kept. Entries are consolidated by CDR3 protein sequence, retaining the most common genes and DNA. Here the V and J calls rest on TCRdb's processing, not on the authors' analysis. In this sample the table shows more than 350,000 distinct CDR3 sequences, over 12% of which occur a single time. Roughly 19% of the sample rests with the top ten.

As for this clonotype: The specificity of this receptor is unknown. No per-base quality is available; no much larger clone lies one base away.

This TCR came from a woman in her sixties with Graves' ophthalmopathy. Sequencing was performed on blood. The rearranged segments are TRBV19 and TRBJ2-5, with a weak D call of TRBD1 (5 bases match). The bases are TGTGCCAGTAGTTCCAGACAGCGCCAAGAGACCCAGTACTTC. This translates into CASSSRQRQETQYF.